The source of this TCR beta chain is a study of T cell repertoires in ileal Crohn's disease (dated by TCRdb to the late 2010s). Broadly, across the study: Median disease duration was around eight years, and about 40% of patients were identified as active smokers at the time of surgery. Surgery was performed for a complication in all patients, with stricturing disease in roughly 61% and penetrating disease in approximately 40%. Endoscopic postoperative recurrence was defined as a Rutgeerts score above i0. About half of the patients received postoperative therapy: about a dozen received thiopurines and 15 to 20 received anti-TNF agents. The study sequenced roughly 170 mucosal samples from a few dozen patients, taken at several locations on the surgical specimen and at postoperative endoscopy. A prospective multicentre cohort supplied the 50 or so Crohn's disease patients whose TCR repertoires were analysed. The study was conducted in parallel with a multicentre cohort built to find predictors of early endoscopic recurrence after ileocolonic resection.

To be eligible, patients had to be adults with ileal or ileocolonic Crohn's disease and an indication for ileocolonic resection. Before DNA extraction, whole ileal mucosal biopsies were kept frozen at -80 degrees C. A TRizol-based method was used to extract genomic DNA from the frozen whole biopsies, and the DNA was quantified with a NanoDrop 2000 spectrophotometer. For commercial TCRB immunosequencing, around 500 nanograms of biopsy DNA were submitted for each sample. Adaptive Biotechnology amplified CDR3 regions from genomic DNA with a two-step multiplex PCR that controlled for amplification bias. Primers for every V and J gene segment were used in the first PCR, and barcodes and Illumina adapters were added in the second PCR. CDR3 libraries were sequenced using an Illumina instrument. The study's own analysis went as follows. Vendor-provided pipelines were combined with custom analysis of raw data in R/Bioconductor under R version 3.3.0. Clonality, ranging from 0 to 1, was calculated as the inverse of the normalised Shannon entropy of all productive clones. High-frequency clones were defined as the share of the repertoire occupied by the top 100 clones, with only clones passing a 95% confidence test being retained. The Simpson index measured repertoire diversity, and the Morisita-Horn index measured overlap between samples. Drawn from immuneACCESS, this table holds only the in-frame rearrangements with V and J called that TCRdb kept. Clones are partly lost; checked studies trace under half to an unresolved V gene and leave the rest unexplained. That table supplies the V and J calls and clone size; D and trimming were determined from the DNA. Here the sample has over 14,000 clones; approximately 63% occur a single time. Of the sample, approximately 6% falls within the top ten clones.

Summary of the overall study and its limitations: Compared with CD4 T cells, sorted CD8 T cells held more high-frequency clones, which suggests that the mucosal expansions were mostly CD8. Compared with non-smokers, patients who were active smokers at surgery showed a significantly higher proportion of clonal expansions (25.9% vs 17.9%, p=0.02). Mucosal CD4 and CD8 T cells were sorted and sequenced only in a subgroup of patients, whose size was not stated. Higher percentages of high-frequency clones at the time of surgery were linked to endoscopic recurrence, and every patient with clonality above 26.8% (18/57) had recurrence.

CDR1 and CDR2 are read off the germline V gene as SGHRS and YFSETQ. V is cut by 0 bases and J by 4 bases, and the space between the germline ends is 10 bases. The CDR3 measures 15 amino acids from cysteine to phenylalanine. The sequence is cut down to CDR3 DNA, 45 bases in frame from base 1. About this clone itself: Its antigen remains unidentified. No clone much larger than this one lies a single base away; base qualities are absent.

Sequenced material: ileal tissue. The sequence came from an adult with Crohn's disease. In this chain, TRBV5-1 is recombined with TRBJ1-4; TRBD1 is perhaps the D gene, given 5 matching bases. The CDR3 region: CASSLGGTFNEKLFF. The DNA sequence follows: TGCGCCAGCAGCTTGGGAGGGACCTTTAATGAAAAACTGTTTTTT.